This is a list of T cell receptor beta chains from one sample in a study of shared clonotypes between healthy human individuals. Assay: immunoSEQ multiplex PCR; the TCRdb copy retains only in-frame clones and omits some. The top ten clones hold about 0.37% of a sample with 2.3 million or so clones, 85% to 95% of them seen once. The sample consisted of naive CD4+ T cells from PBMCs. Receptor source: a man between 18 and 29 years old in good health. Some clones in this sample may be carry-over from other donors' samples. Both conserved end residues are part of each CDR3. A D gene is named only where the DNA matches it firmly. Size is omitted from some rows. Given values are once, few, many or a class for expanded clones.

TRBD1 | TRBJ1-2 | . | TRBV28 | CASSPSGTVNYGYTF | TGTGCCAGCAGTCCATCCGGGACAGTAAACTATGGCTACACCTTC
. | TRBJ1-1 | few | TRBV5-4 | CASSLLGQKTEAFF | TGTGCCAGCAGCTTGTTAGGACAGAAGACTGAAGCTTTCTTT
. | TRBJ2-1 | . | TRBV7-2 | CASSLFETHGGEQFF | TGTGCCAGCAGCTTATTTGAAACGCACGGGGGTGAGCAGTTCTTC
TRBD2 | TRBJ2-7 | . | TRBV5-1 | CASSLGLADNYEQYF | TGCGCCAGCAGCTTAGGACTAGCGGACAACTACGAGCAGTACTTC
. | TRBJ1-1 | . | TRBV5-1 | CASSFYGGNTEAFF | TGCGCCAGCAGCTTTTATGGGGGTAACACTGAAGCTTTCTTT
. | TRBJ2-5 | . | TRBV14 | CASSQVWTVQETQYF | TGTGCCAGCAGCCAAGTTTGGACAGTCCAAGAGACCCAGTACTTC
TRBD1 | TRBJ1-1 | . | TRBV5-1 | CASSLGTGSTEAFF | TGCGCCAGCAGCTTAGGGACAGGGAGTACTGAAGCTTTCTTT
. | TRBJ2-2 | . | TRBV27 | CASSSINTGELFF | TGTGCCAGCAGTTCCATAAACACCGGGGAGCTGTTTTTT
. | TRBJ2-3 | . | TRBV5-1 | CASSLELVTDTQYF | TGCGCCAGCAGCTTGGAACTAGTCACAGATACGCAGTATTTT
. | TRBJ1-2 | once | TRBV6-6 | CASSYALWFGYTF | TGTGCCAGCAGTTACGCCCTTTGGTTTGGCTACACCTTC
. | TRBJ2-1 | . | TRBV10-2 | CASSESTALFRNEQFF | TGCGCCAGCAGTGAGTCAACTGCCTTGTTTAGGAATGAGCAGTTCTTC
TRBD1 | TRBJ1-1 | few | TRBV4-2 | CASSPGTGANTEAFF | TGTGCCAGCAGCCCCGGAACAGGGGCAAACACTGAAGCTTTCTTT
. | TRBJ2-2 | . | TRBV5-1 | CASTLLQQGGAGELFF | TGCGCCAGCACCCTCCTCCAGCAGGGGGGGGCCGGGGAGCTGTTTTTT
. | TRBJ1-5 | . | TRBV6-5 | CASSYWGAGQPQHF | TGTGCCAGCAGTTACTGGGGGGCAGGGCAGCCCCAGCATTTT
. | TRBJ2-7 | . | TRBV19 | CASSIRARGYEQYF | TGTGCCAGTAGTATAAGGGCCAGGGGCTACGAGCAGTACTTC
. | TRBJ2-7 | once | TRBV28 | CASTAEGDRYEQYF | TGTGCCAGCACCGCAGAGGGAGACCGCTACGAGCAGTACTTC
. | TRBJ1-2 | . | TRBV5-1 | CASSLEGDGGYTF | TGCGCCAGCAGCTTGGAAGGGGACGGGGGCTACACCTTC
. | TRBJ2-2 | once | TRBV28 | CASSLSSGELFF | TGTGCCAGCAGCCTTAGTTCCGGGGAGCTGTTTTTT
. | TRBJ2-6 | once | TRBV28 | CASSFRRGAGANVLTF | TGTGCCAGCAGTTTTCGTAGGGGGGCTGGGGCCAACGTCCTGACTTTC
. | TRBJ1-2 | . | TRBV7-2 | CASSNQKEGGYGYTF | TGTGCCAGCAGCAATCAAAAAGAGGGAGGCTATGGCTACACCTTC
. | TRBJ2-1 | . | TRBV5-6 | CASSYPGSISNEQFF | TGTGCCAGCAGCTACCCGGGGTCCATCAGCAATGAGCAGTTCTTC
. | TRBJ1-1 | . | TRBV6-5 | CASRTGNTEAFF | TGTGCCAGCAGAACAGGGAACACTGAAGCTTTCTTT